The sample holds a few counts of the clone carrying this TCR beta chain. Method: immunoSEQ multiplex PCR; TCRdb's copy keeps in-frame clones and lacks some. The sample contains approximately 120,000 clones, roughly 80% of which appear only once. The data stem from a study of radiation and T cells in renal cell carcinoma. The CDR3 spans 15 residues. Trimming cost V 5 bases and J 5 bases, with 19 bases left between them. Germline V lookup: CDR1 SEHNR, CDR2 FQNEAQ (reference sequence). This sample's time point: baseline pretreatment blood. The treatment was: 15 Gy SBRT to primary tumor, nephrectomy 4 weeks later. Blood was sampled at baseline, 2 weeks and 4 weeks after SBRT. The patient's renal cell carcinoma had clear cell pathology.

The starting material was blood, obtained from a patient whose treatment included radiotherapy and nephrectomy. This clonotype was obtained from a woman aged 55-70 years with renal cell carcinoma. The rearrangement links TRBV7-9 to TRBJ2-7; D assignment may be TRBD1 or TRBD2 (5 bases each). For the CDR3, the DNA is TGTGCCAGCAGCCTCTTGGGACCTATTAACGACGAGCAGTACTTC. This sequence encodes CASSLLGPINDEQYF.